This T cell receptor beta chain derives from a study of lymphopenia after photon versus proton radiotherapy. Sequenced by immunoSEQ multiplex PCR; TCRdb stores in-frame clones only, minus some. Among 25,000 or so clones listed, 85% to 90% were seen once. The V and J ends lost 3 bases and 10 bases respectively, with 10 bases between them. This CDR3 is 12 amino acids long. Germline V gives CDR1 SGHDN, CDR2 FVKESK. Sequencing used peripheral blood, obtained from a patient treated with photon-based radiotherapy. This clonotype was obtained from a man aged 25 to 40 with gastric cancer. The chain combines TRBV14 with TRBJ2-1; tentative D call: TRBD2 (6 bases). The CDR3 loop is CASSQHSGEQFF. DNA for the CDR3: TGTGCCAGCAGCCAGCACAGCGGGGAGCAGTTCTTC.